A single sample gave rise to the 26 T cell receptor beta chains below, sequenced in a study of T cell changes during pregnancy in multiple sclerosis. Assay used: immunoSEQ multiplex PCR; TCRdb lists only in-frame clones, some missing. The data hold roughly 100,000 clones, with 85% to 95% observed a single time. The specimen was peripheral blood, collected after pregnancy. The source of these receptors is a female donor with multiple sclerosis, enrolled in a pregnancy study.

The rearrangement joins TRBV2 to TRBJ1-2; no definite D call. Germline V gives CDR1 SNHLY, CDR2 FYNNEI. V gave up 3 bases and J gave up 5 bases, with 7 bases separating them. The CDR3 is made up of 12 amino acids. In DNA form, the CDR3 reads TGTGCCAGCAGTGATTCAGTATATGGCTACACCTTC. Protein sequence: CASSDSVYGYTF.

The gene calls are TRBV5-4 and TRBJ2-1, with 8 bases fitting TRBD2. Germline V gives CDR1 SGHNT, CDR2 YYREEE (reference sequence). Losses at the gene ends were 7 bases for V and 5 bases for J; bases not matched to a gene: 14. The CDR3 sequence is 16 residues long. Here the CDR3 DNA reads TGTGCCAGCCGAATCACCGGGGGGGTCTTCCACAATGAGCAGTTCTTC. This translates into CASRITGGVFHNEQFF.

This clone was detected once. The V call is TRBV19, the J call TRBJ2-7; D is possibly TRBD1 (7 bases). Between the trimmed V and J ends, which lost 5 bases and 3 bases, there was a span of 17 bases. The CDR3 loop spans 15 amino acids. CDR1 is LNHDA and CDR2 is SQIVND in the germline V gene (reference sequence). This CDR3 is CASSRPGGSFYEQYF. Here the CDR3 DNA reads TGTGCCAGTAGTCGCCCAGGGGGGTCTTTCTACGAGCAGTACTTC.

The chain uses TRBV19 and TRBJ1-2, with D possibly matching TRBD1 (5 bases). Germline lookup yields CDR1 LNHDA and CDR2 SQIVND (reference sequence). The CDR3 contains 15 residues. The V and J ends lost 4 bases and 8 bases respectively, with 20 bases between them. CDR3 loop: CASSKQAGSIQGYTF. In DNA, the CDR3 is TGTGCCAGTAGTAAACAGGCAGGGTCTATTCAAGGCTACACCTTC.

The CDR3 is CASKYTGQGEGEQYF. The CDR3 region has the DNA TGTGCCAGCAAATATACGGGACAGGGGGAAGGCGAGCAGTACTTC. The V and J genes are TRBV5-5 and TRBJ2-7; TRBD1 agrees at 11 bases. The CDR3 totals 15 residues. Looked up from germline, CDR1 is SGHKS and CDR2 is YYEKEE (reference sequence). V lost 6 bases to trimming and J lost 6 bases; unmatched junction nucleotides: 11.

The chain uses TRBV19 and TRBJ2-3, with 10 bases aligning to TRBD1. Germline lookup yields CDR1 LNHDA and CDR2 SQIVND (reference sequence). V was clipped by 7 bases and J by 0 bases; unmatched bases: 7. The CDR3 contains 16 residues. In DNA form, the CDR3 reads TGTGCCAGTAAAGACAGGGGGCACACTAGCACAGATACGCAGTATTTT. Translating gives CASKDRGHTSTDTQYF.

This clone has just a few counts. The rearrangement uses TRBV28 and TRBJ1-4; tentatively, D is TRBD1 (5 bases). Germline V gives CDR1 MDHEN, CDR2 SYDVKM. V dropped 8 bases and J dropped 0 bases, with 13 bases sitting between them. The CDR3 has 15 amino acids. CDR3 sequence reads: CASLRAGPTNEKLFF. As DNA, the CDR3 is TGTGCCAGCCTCCGGGCGGGGCCAACTAATGAAAAACTGTTTTTT.

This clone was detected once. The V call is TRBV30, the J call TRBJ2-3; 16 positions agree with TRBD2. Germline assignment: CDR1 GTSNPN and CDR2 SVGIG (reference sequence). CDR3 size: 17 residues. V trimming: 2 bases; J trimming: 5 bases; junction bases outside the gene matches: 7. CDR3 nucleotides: TGTGCCTGGAGTCTGGGACTAGCGGGGGGGAGCGGAGATACGCAGTATTTT. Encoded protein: CAWSLGLAGGSGDTQYF.

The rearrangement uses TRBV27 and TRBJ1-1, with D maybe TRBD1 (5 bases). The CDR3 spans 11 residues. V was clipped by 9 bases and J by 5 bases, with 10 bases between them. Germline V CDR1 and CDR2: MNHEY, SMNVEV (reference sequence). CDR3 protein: CARRGGTEAFF. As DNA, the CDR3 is TGTGCCAGAAGGGGTGGTACTGAAGCTTTCTTT.

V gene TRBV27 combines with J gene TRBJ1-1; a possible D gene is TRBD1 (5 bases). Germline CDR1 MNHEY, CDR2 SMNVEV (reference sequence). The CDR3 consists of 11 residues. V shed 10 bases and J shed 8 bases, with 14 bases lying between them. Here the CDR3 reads CAIKRAGEAFF. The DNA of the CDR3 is TGTGCCATCAAAAGGGCAGGGGAAGCTTTCTTT.

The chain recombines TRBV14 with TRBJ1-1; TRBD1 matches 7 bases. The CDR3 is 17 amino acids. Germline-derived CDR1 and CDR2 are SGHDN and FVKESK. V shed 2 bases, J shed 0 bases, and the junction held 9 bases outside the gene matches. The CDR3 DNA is TGTGCCAGCAGCCAACGTAGGACCAGGGGGATGAACACTGAAGCTTTCTTT. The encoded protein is CASSQRRTRGMNTEAFF.

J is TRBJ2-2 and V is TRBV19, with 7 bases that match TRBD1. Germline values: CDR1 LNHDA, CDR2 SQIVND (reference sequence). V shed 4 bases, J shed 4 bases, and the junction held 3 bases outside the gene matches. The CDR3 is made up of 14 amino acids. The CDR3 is CASSTRQGTGELFF. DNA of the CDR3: TGTGCCAGTAGTACAAGACAGGGCACCGGGGAGCTGTTTTTT.

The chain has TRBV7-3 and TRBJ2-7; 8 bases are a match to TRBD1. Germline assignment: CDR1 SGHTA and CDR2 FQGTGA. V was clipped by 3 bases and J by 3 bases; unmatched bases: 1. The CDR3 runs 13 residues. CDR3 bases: TGTGCCAGCAGCTTGGGGACAGGCTACGAGCAGTACTTC. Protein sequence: CASSLGTGYEQYF. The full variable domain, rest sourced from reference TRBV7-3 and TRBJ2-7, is GAGVSQTPSNKVTEKGKYVELRCDPISGHTALYWYRQSLGQGPEFLIYFQGTGAADDSGLPNDRFFAVRPEGSVSTLKIQRTERGDSAVYLCASSLGTGYEQYFGPGTRLTVT.

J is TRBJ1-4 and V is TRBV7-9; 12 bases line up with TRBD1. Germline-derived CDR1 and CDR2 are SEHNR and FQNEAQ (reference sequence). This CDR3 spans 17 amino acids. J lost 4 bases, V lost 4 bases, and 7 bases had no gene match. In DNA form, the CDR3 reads TGTGCCAGCAGCTCCGGGACAGGGGGCGGTGGTAATGAAAAACTGTTTTTT. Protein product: CASSSGTGGGGNEKLFF.

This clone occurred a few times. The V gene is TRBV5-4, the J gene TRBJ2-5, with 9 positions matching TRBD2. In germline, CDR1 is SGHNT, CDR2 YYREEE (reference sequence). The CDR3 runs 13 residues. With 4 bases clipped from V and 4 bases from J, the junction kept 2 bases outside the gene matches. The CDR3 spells CASSPGLAETQYF. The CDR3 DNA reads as TGTGCCAGCAGCCCGGGACTAGCAGAGACCCAGTACTTC. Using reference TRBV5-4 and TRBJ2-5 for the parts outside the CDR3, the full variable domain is ETGVTQSPTHLIKTRGQQVTLRCSSQSGHNTVSWYQQALGQGPQFIFQYYREEENGRGNFPPRFSGLQFPNYSSELNVNALELDDSALYLCASSPGLAETQYFGPGTRLLVL.

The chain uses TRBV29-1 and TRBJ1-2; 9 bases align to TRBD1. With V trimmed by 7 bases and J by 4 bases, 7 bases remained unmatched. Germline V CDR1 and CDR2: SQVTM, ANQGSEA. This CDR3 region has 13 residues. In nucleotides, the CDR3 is TGCAGCGCAAGGACAGGGGTAACCTATGGCTACACCTTC. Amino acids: CSARTGVTYGYTF.

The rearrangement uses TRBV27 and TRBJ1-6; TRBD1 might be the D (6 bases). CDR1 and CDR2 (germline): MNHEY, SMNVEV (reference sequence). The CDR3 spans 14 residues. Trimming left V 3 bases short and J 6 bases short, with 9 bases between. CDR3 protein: CASSLDRINSPLHF. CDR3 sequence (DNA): TGTGCCAGCAGTTTGGACAGAATTAATTCACCCCTCCACTTT.

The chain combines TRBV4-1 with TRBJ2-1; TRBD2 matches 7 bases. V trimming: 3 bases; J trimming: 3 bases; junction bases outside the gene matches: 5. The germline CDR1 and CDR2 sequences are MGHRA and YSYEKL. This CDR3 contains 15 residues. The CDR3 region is CASSHRLAVYNEQFF. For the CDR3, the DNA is TGCGCCAGCAGCCACCGCCTAGCGGTCTACAATGAGCAGTTCTTC.

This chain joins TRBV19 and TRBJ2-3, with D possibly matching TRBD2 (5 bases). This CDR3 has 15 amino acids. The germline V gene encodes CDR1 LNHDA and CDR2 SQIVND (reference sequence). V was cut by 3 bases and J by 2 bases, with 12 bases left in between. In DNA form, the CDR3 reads TGTGCCAGTAGTATCGGTCGAGGACTCACAGATACGCAGTATTTT. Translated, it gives CASSIGRGLTDTQYF.

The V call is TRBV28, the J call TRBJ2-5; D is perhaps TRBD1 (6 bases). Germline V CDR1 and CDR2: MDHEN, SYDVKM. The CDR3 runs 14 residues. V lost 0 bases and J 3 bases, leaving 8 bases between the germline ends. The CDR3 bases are TGTGCCAGCAGTTTATGGCAGGGGAAAGAGACCCAGTACTTC. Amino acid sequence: CASSLWQGKETQYF.

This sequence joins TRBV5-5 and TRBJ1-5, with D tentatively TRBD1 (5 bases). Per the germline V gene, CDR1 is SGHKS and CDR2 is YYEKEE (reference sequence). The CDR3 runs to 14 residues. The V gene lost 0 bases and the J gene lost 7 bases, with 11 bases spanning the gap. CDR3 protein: CASSLAWGEQPQHF. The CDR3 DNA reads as TGTGCCAGCAGCTTGGCGTGGGGGGAACAGCCCCAGCATTTT.

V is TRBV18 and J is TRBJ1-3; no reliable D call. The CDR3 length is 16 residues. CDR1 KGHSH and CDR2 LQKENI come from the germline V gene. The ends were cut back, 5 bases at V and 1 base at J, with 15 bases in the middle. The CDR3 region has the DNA TGTGCCAGCTCATCCCCGGGGTACCGATCTGGAAACACCATATATTTT. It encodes CASSSPGYRSGNTIYF.

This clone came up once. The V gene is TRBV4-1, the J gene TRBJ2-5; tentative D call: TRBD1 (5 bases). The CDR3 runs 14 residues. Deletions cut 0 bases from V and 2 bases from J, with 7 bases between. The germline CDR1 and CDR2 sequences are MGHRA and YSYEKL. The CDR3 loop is CASSQDRGQETQYF. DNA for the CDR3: TGCGCCAGCAGCCAAGATAGGGGACAAGAGACCCAGTACTTC.

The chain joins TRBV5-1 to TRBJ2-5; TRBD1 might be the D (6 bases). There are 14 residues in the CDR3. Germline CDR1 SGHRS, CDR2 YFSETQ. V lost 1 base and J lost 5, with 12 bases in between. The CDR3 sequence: CASSLNGQGETQYF. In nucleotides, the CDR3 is TGCGCCAGCAGCTTGAACGGCCAGGGGGAGACCCAGTACTTC.

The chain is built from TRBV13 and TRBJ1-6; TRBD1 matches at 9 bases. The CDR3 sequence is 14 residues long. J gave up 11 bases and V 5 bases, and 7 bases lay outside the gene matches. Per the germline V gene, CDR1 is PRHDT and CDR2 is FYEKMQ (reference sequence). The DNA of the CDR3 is TGTGCCAGCAGCCTCGGGACAGGGCCCCCACCCCTCCACTTT. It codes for CASSLGTGPPPLHF.

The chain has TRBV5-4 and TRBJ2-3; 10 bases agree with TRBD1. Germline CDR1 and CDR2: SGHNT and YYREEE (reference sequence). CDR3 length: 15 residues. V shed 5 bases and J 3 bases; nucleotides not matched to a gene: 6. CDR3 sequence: CASRVDRGWTDTQYF. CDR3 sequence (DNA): TGTGCCAGCAGGGTGGACAGGGGGTGGACAGATACGCAGTATTTT.